These T cell receptor beta chains were read from a single sample in a study of cytomegalovirus exposure and HLA in healthy donors. This table comes from immunoSEQ multiplex PCR, and its TCRdb copy is limited to in-frame clones, with some not included. The sample shows 150,000 to 200,000 clones, approximately 70% of them seen only once. Specimen: PBMCs. These receptors were taken from a woman younger than 45 in good health and CMV-seronegative. Each CDR3 is given with its conserved first and last residue. Each record gives: D gene, J gene, clone size, V gene, CDR3 protein, CDR3 DNA. The D gene is left open where the match is weak. A row's size may be missing; if present it is once, few, many or a size class.

>-|TRBJ2-7|-|TRBV28
CASSFSPESPYEQYF
TGTGCCAGCAGTTTCAGTCCAGAATCCCCCTACGAGCAGTACTTC
>TRBD2|TRBJ2-1|-|TRBV4-2
CASSQDGGGASNEQFF
TGTGCCAGCAGCCAAGATGGCGGGGGGGCCTCCAATGAGCAGTTCTTC
>-|TRBJ2-7|-|TRBV5-8
CASVTTITYEQYF
TGTGCCAGCGTAACAACTATTACCTACGAGCAGTACTTC
>TRBD2|TRBJ2-7|few|TRBV7-2
CASSWGTSGGQYEQYF
TGTGCCAGCAGCTGGGGGACTAGCGGGGGGCAGTACGAGCAGTACTTC
>TRBD1|TRBJ2-7|-|TRBV30
CAWSAGQGWYEQYF
TGTGCCTGGAGTGCAGGACAGGGATGGTACGAGCAGTACTTC
>TRBD1|TRBJ2-7|-|TRBV11-2
CASSLAIQGATYEQYF
TGTGCCAGCAGCTTAGCCATACAGGGGGCAACGTACGAGCAGTACTTC
>-|TRBJ2-1|-|TRBV5-1
CASSTTRAAYEQFF
TGCGCCAGCAGCACGACTAGAGCAGCGTACGAGCAGTTCTTC
>TRBD1|TRBJ2-7|-|TRBV6-6
CASTLRGQGALYF
TGTGCCAGCACTCTAAGGGGACAGGGGGCCCTTTACTTC
>-|TRBJ2-2|-|TRBV19
CASSIRGGGELFF
TGTGCCAGTAGTATACGAGGAGGCGGGGAGCTGTTTTTT
>TRBD1|TRBJ2-4|few|TRBV7-2
CASSLAYMRGPFNIQYF
TGTGCCAGCAGCTTAGCTTATATGAGGGGGCCTTTTAACATTCAGTACTTC
>TRBD1|TRBJ1-5|few|TRBV15
CATSRDRQGSNQPQHF
TGTGCCACCAGCAGAGATCGACAGGGGAGCAATCAGCCCCAGCATTTT
>-|TRBJ2-7|-|TRBV23-1
CASSQSEPGDSSYEQYF
TGCGCCAGCAGTCAATCGGAACCAGGGGATAGCTCCTACGAGCAGTACTTC
>-|TRBJ2-6|-|TRBV7-6
CASSSSPPRTSSGANVLTF
TGTGCCAGCAGCTCCTCGCCGCCAAGGACATCCTCTGGGGCCAACGTCCTGACTTTC
>-|TRBJ2-6|-|TRBV14
CASTTSGANVLTF
TGTGCCAGCACCACATCTGGGGCCAACGTCCTGACTTTC
>-|TRBJ1-3|once|TRBV11-2
CASSLDRQARSGNTIYF
TGTGCCAGCAGCTTAGATAGGCAGGCTCGCTCTGGAAACACCATATATTTT
>-|TRBJ2-6|-|TRBV21-1
CASSGRTSAYSGANVLTF
TGTGCCAGCAGCGGGCGGACTAGCGCGTACTCTGGGGCCAACGTCCTGACTTTC
>-|TRBJ2-5|-|TRBV9
CASSVLGTSTQETQYF
TGTGCCAGCAGCGTACTCGGAACTAGCACGCAAGAGACCCAGTACTTC
>TRBD1|TRBJ1-4|few|TRBV9
CASSATGKGEKLFF
TGTGCCAGCAGCGCGACAGGGAAGGGTGAAAAACTGTTTTTT
>-|TRBJ2-4|-|TRBV15
CATSRDGRMVAKNIQYF
TGTGCCACCAGCAGAGATGGGAGGATGGTAGCCAAAAACATTCAGTACTTC
>TRBD1|TRBJ2-7|-|TRBV6-5
CASSTDRGSEQYF
TGTGCCAGCAGCACGGACAGGGGCAGCGAGCAGTACTTC
>-|TRBJ1-5|-|TRBV7-9
CASSSVARGNSNQPQHF
TGTGCCAGCAGCTCAGTGGCCAGGGGTAATAGCAATCAGCCCCAGCATTTT
>-|TRBJ2-7|few|TRBV29-1
CSVEGDTYEQYF
TGCAGCGTTGAAGGGGACACCTACGAGCAGTACTTC
>TRBD1|TRBJ1-1|-|TRBV7-9
CASSPGTGNANTEAFF
TGTGCCAGCAGCCCCGGGACAGGTAACGCGAACACTGAAGCTTTCTTT
>-|TRBJ2-3|few|TRBV7-2
CASSLVGGGTDTQYF
TGTGCCAGCAGCTTAGTGGGGGGTGGTACAGATACGCAGTATTTT
>-|TRBJ2-1|-|TRBV7-2
CASSYVADFYNEQFF
TGTGCCAGCAGCTACGTAGCGGACTTTTACAATGAGCAGTTCTTC
>-|TRBJ2-7|-|TRBV7-2
CASSLVSSEQYF
TGTGCCAGCAGCTTAGTCTCGTCCGAGCAGTACTTC
>TRBD1|TRBJ2-3|-|TRBV10-3
CAISAGQGTDTQYF
TGTGCCATCAGTGCGGGACAGGGCACAGATACGCAGTATTTT
>TRBD2|TRBJ2-2|-|TRBV6-4
CASSDSSGENTGELFF
TGTGCCAGCAGTGACTCCAGCGGGGAGAACACCGGGGAGCTGTTTTTT
>-|TRBJ2-7|-|TRBV7-8
CASSRTGRDPNYEQYF
TGTGCCAGCAGCCGGACCGGGCGGGATCCTAACTACGAGCAGTACTTC
>-|TRBJ2-2|-|TRBV21-1
CASSKGKTDQKLYTGELFF
TGTGCCAGCAGCAAAGGAAAGACAGACCAGAAGCTATACACCGGGGAGCTGTTTTTT
>-|TRBJ1-4|few|TRBV30
CACGRGTGINEKLFF
TGTGCCTGTGGAAGGGGTACAGGGATAAATGAAAAACTGTTTTTT
>-|TRBJ1-4|once|TRBV5-5
CASSLLSDEKLFF
TGTGCCAGCAGCTTGCTGTCGGATGAAAAACTGTTTTTT
>TRBD1|TRBJ2-1|-|TRBV7-2
CASSPPGQGFNEQFF
TGTGCCAGCAGCCCCCCGGGACAGGGGTTCAATGAGCAGTTCTTC
>-|TRBJ2-1|-|TRBV4-1
CASSQDTGFEQFF
TGCGCCAGCAGCCAAGATACAGGGTTTGAGCAGTTCTTC
>TRBD2|TRBJ2-5|-|TRBV5-1
CASSLTPLTSAQPQETQYF
TGCGCCAGCAGCTTAACCCCCCTGACTAGCGCCCAACCCCAAGAGACCCAGTACTTC
>TRBD1|TRBJ1-2|-|TRBV11-2
CASSLLGVPRDRSYGYTF
TGTGCCAGCAGCTTATTGGGAGTCCCGAGGGACAGGAGCTATGGCTACACCTTC
>TRBD2|TRBJ2-1|-|TRBV28
CASSFLGGLGEQFF
TGTGCCAGCAGTTTTTTGGGAGGGTTGGGAGAGCAGTTCTTC
>TRBD2|TRBJ2-2|-|TRBV10-2
CASSEGLAGPALTGELFF
TGCGCCAGCAGTGAAGGACTAGCGGGGCCGGCCCTCACCGGGGAGCTGTTTTTT
>-|TRBJ1-1|-|TRBV5-1
CASRNGAAGVLNTEAFF
TGCGCCAGCAGGAATGGCGCAGCGGGGGTTTTAAACACTGAAGCTTTCTTT
>-|TRBJ1-1|-|TRBV6-5
CASSFRNTEAFF
TGTGCCAGCAGTTTCAGGAACACTGAAGCTTTCTTT
>-|TRBJ1-2|-|TRBV4-3
CASSQGGAGELGPWPHGYTF
TGCGCCAGCAGCCAAGGTGGTGCGGGGGAATTAGGTCCGTGGCCCCATGGCTACACCTTC
>-|TRBJ2-7|-|TRBV7-3
CASSLSGGTSYEQYF
TGTGCCAGCAGCTTATCGGGCGGGACTTCCTACGAGCAGTACTTC
>TRBD2|TRBJ2-3|-|TRBV4-2
CASSQVRTSGGQDTQYF
TGTGCCAGCAGCCAAGTAAGGACTAGCGGGGGGCAAGATACGCAGTATTTT
>TRBD1|TRBJ1-4|-|TRBV27
CASGTGDEKLFF
TGTGCCAGCGGGACAGGGGATGAAAAACTGTTTTTT
>TRBD2|TRBJ2-1|-|TRBV5-1
CASSLAGGRDEQFF
TGCGCCAGCAGCTTAGCGGGAGGGCGGGATGAGCAGTTCTTC
>TRBD1|TRBJ1-4|-|TRBV7-3
CASSLIGGGEKLFF
TGTGCCAGCAGCTTAATAGGGGGCGGCGAAAAACTGTTTTTT
>TRBD1|TRBJ2-3|-|TRBV5-1
CASRDRATDTQYF
TGCGCCAGCAGGGACAGGGCCACAGATACGCAGTATTTT
>TRBD2|TRBJ2-5|few|TRBV19
CASSIATGGAQKTQYF
TGTGCCAGTAGTATCGCAACGGGGGGGGCCCAAAAGACCCAGTACTTC
>TRBD1|TRBJ1-2|-|TRBV10-3
CAISEQGGGYGYTF
TGTGCCATCAGTGAACAGGGGGGAGGGTATGGCTACACCTTC
>-|TRBJ1-6|-|TRBV7-6
CASTGQPNNSPLHF
TGTGCCAGCACAGGGCAGCCTAATAATTCACCCCTCCACTTT